This entry features one T cell receptor (beta chain) sequence. RNA transcripts were the template for amplifying TCR beta CDR3 regions. HTBI primers were used for first-round RT-PCR of the TCR CDR3. TCRdb itself ran the multiplex PCR reads through MiXCR, one entry per CDR3 protein. Of hundreds of thousands of distinct CDR3 sequences in the sample, roughly 37% were seen once. Germline loops: CDR1 SGHTA, CDR2 FQGNSA. The CDR3 totals 16 residues. Trimming removed 5 bases at V and 0 bases at J, with 13 bases between. This record belongs to a study of T cells in Graves' hyperthyroidism and ophthalmopathy. Patients were excluded for uncontrolled infection, other autoimmune disease, pregnancy or lactation. PBMCs stemmed from approximately 10 ml fresh peripheral blood.

The sample was blood. The receptor was isolated from a man aged 18 to 30 with Graves' hyperthyroidism. The chain carries TRBV7-2 and TRBJ2-2; maybe TRBD2 (6 bases). As DNA, the CDR3 is TGTGCCAGCAGCCAAGAGGGACTTCCGAACACCGGGGAGCTGTTTTTT. It encodes CASSQEGLPNTGELFF.